Below, 5 T cell receptor beta chains from the same sample are listed, as sequenced in a study of identical twins. TCRdb independently ran MiXCR on the 5' RACE reads; one entry per CDR3 protein. The data contain hundreds of thousands of distinct CDR3 sequences, 6% to 6.5% of them singletons. Sequenced material: naive T cells sorted from blood. The receptors stem from a man in his late teens or twenties in good health.

This clonotype appeared many times. The chain employs TRBV12-3 or TRBV12-4 and TRBJ2-5, with 10 bases identical to TRBD1. The CDR3 has 15 amino acids. V was pared by 6 bases and J by 3 bases, with 7 bases of the junction left unmatched. The CDR3 spells CASSRRTGGEETQYF. The CDR3, as DNA: TGTGCCAGCAGCCGCCGGACAGGGGGTGAAGAGACCCAGTACTTC.

This clonotype was seen ten or more times. The chain is built from TRBV7-9 and TRBJ2-5; D is possibly TRBD1 or TRBD2 (5 bases each). V was clipped by 6 bases and J by 2 bases, with 16 bases between them. Germline loops: CDR1 SEHNR, CDR2 FQNEAQ (reference sequence). The CDR3 covers 15 residues. CDR3 in amino acids: CASRHPGRPQETQYF. As DNA, the CDR3 is TGTGCCAGCAGACATCCGGGACGGCCTCAAGAGACCCAGTACTTC.

This clonotype was counted many times. V usage is TRBV12-3 or TRBV12-4 and J usage is TRBJ2-1, with unresolved D. This CDR3 is 15 amino acids long. Trimming shortened V by 0 bases and J by 7 bases, and 13 bases separated the two germline ends. The CDR3 is CASSLAGSTGNEQFF. In DNA form, the CDR3 reads TGTGCCAGCAGTTTAGCGGGATCGACTGGGAATGAGCAGTTCTTC.

This clonotype was picked up many times. The chain carries TRBV20-1 and TRBJ1-4; D is perhaps TRBD1 (6 bases). The CDR3 consists of 13 residues. Germline V gene data show CDR1 as DFQATT and CDR2 as SNEGSKA (reference sequence). V shed 1 base and J shed 7 bases, with 10 bases lying between them. CDR3 sequence reads: CSARAGAGEKLFF. In DNA, the CDR3 is TGCAGTGCTAGAGCAGGGGCAGGTGAAAAACTGTTTTTT.

This clonotype has more than one count but fewer than ten. The CDR3 DNA reads TGTGCCACCAGCAGAGATGAGGTGGGCCAGGCAAACATTCAGTACTTC. It is translated as CATSRDEVGQANIQYF. This sequence joins TRBV15 and TRBJ2-4, with no clear D. Germline values: CDR1 LNHNV, CDR2 YYDKDF (reference sequence). The V gene lost 0 bases and the J gene lost 6 bases, with 15 bases spanning the gap. CDR3 size: 16 residues.